Listed below are T cell receptor beta chains from one sample, sequenced in a study of blood T cell repertoires in COVID-19. Repertoires were generated with immunoSEQ multiplex PCR, while TCRdb's copy carries only in-frame clones and drops some. The sample has a few hundred thousand clones; 85% to 90% are singletons. The sequenced material came from PBMCs or T cells enriched from blood (not recorded which). The source is a woman under 30 in a cohort exposed to, infected with or recovered from COVID-19 (not recorded which). The CDR3 runs from the conserved cysteine through the conserved F or W. A D gene is named only where the DNA matches it firmly. Clone size is given for some rows only: seen once, a few or many times, or a class if the clone is expanded.

TRBV5-1,TRBJ1-1,-,-,TGCGCCAGCAGCTTTAGGTTGGAGGGCACTGAAGCTTTCTTT,CASSFRLEGTEAFF
TRBV7-9,TRBJ2-3,-,-,TGTGCCAGCAGCTTAGGCCAGGAGGTAGATACGCAGTATTTT,CASSLGQEVDTQYF
TRBV5-4,TRBJ2-3,TRBD2,-,TGTGCCAGCAGCTTAGCGGGGGGGGGAGATACGCAGTATTTT,CASSLAGGGDTQYF
TRBV27,TRBJ2-1,TRBD2,-,TGTGCCAGCAGTTTTCCCACTAGCGGGACGAACAATGAGCAGTTCTTC,CASSFPTSGTNNEQFF
TRBV24-1,TRBJ2-5,-,-,TGTGCCACCAGTGTAGGACGAGCCGAGGGTATGGGCGAGACCCAGTACTTC,CATSVGRAEGMGETQYF
TRBV19,TRBJ1-1,TRBD1,-,TGTGCCAGTAGTAACAGGGGAAGGGACACTGAAGCTTTCTTT,CASSNRGRDTEAFF
TRBV2,TRBJ1-4,TRBD1,-,TGTGCCAGCTGGAGGGGACAGGGTAGTGAAAAACTGTTTTTT,CASWRGQGSEKLFF
TRBV27,TRBJ2-5,TRBD2,-,TGTGCCAGCAGTTTATCTCGAGCGGGGGGTGGAGAGACCCAGTACTTC,CASSLSRAGGGETQYF
TRBV3-1/TRBV3-2,TRBJ2-5,-,few,TGTGCCAGCAGCCAAGAGGCGGGAGAGACCCAGTACTTC,CASSQEAGETQYF
TRBV19,TRBJ2-1,TRBD2,-,TGTGCCAGTAGTATTTCTAGCGGGAGTCACAATGAGCAGTTCTTC,CASSISSGSHNEQFF
TRBV5-1,TRBJ1-2,-,-,TGCGCCAGCAGCCTGTTGGGAGGCGATGGCTACACCTTC,CASSLLGGDGYTF
TRBV3-1/TRBV3-2,TRBJ2-5,-,once,TGTGCCAGCAGCCAAATAGGAGGAGCGGGTATGGAGACCCAGTACTTC,CASSQIGGAGMETQYF